The rows below give T cell receptor beta chains drawn from one sample of a study of blood T cell repertoires in COVID-19. Sequencing used immunoSEQ multiplex PCR; TCRdb keeps in-frame clones, though not all of them. The sample lists fewer than 150,000 clones, 80% to 85% seen once, with under 9.5% in the top ten. The source material was peripheral blood. These receptor sequences come from a human donor in a cohort sampled during active COVID-19. CDR3s include the opening cysteine and the closing phenylalanine or tryptophan. A D gene is named only where the DNA matches it firmly. Size is stated for part of the rows, as once, few or many counts, or as a class when the clone is expanded.

j_call	clone_size	v_call	cdr3_length	d_call	cdr3_aa	cdr3_nt
TRBJ1-2	.	TRBV6-5	12	.	CAAKGGRSGYTF	TGTGCCGCGAAAGGGGGTAGATCTGGCTACACCTTC
TRBJ2-7	.	TRBV19	14	TRBD1	CASSGGQGAYEQYF	TGTGCCAGTAGTGGAGGACAGGGTGCTTACGAGCAGTACTTC
TRBJ2-7	.	TRBV2	14	TRBD1	CASRGQETTYEQYF	TGTGCCAGCAGGGGACAGGAAACGACCTACGAGCAGTACTTC
TRBJ1-3	.	TRBV19	14	.	CASTEGVSGNTIYF	TGTGCCAGTACCGAAGGAGTCTCTGGAAACACCATATATTTT
TRBJ1-6	.	TRBV28	14	.	CASRPGNPYSPLHF	TGTGCCAGCAGGCCTGGCAATCCCTATTCACCCCTCCACTTT
TRBJ1-5	.	TRBV10-3	13	.	CAISVGSSEPQHF	TGTGCCATCAGTGTGGGCAGTTCGGAGCCCCAGCATTTT
TRBJ1-6	.	TRBV6-6	15	.	CASSYVDPGNSPLHF	TGTGCCAGCAGTTACGTTGACCCGGGAAATTCACCCCTCCACTTT
TRBJ2-2	.	TRBV7-9	17	TRBD1	CASSLAGQATRTGELFF	TGTGCCAGCAGCTTAGCGGGACAGGCGACCCGCACCGGGGAGCTGTTTTTT
TRBJ2-7	once	TRBV5-1	16	.	CASSLGERAGPGEQYF	TGCGCCAGCAGCTTGGGTGAGAGGGCAGGACCGGGGGAGCAGTACTTC
TRBJ2-5	.	TRBV5-1	14	.	CASSLRRAEETQYF	TGCGCCAGCAGCTTGCGGCGGGCGGAAGAGACCCAGTACTTC
TRBJ1-5	.	TRBV5-1	13	.	CASSLWGRQPQHF	TGCGCCAGCAGCTTGTGGGGGCGTCAGCCCCAGCATTTT
TRBJ2-7	.	TRBV10-1	14	TRBD1	CASSPGTGIYEQYF	TGCGCCAGCAGCCCCGGGACAGGGATCTACGAGCAGTACTTC
TRBJ1-1	.	TRBV6-5	12	.	CASPGQNTEAFF	TGTGCCAGCCCTGGACAGAACACTGAAGCTTTCTTT
TRBJ1-2	.	TRBV6-2/TRBV6-3	15	.	CASSYRTERTYGYTF	TGTGCCAGCAGTTACAGGACAGAAAGAACATATGGCTACACCTTC
TRBJ2-2	.	TRBV5-1	19	TRBD2	CASGVDTGGLAGRTGELFF	TGCGCCAGCGGGGTGGACACCGGAGGACTAGCGGGTAGAACCGGGGAGCTGTTTTTT
TRBJ2-5	.	TRBV16	15	.	CASKGGIPPGETQYF	TGTGCCAGCAAGGGCGGGATTCCGCCGGGAGAGACCCAGTACTTC
TRBJ2-2	few	TRBV3-1/TRBV3-2	16	.	CASSQGQGRKTGELFF	TGTGCCAGCAGCCAAGGGCAGGGGAGAAAAACCGGGGAGCTGTTTTTT
TRBJ2-3	.	TRBV24-1	16	TRBD1	CATSDPNRGATDTQYF	TGTGCCACCAGTGATCCCAACAGGGGCGCGACAGATACGCAGTATTTT
TRBJ2-3	.	TRBV7-9	14	.	CASSTTRGTDTQYF	TGTGCCAGCAGCACCACCCGCGGCACAGATACGCAGTATTTT
TRBJ1-1	.	TRBV12-3/TRBV12-4	13	.	CASSPTAGTEAFF	TGTGCCAGCAGTCCCACGGCGGGCACTGAAGCTTTCTTT
TRBJ2-3	.	TRBV6-5	13	TRBD1	CASSYSGDSPQYF	TGTGCCAGCAGTTACTCGGGGGACAGCCCGCAGTATTTT
TRBJ2-7	.	TRBV27	14	.	CASSLTGPFYEQYF	TGTGCCAGCAGTTTAACAGGGCCGTTCTACGAGCAGTACTTC
TRBJ2-1	.	TRBV21-1	17	.	CASSKARGGTDPDEQFF	TGTGCCAGCAGCAAAGCGCGGGGGGGGACGGACCCCGATGAGCAGTTCTTC
TRBJ2-7	.	TRBV15	11	.	CATRDSHEQYF	TGTGCCACCAGGGACAGCCACGAGCAGTACTTC
TRBJ1-1	once	TRBV7-3	13	TRBD1	CASSSDRATEAFF	TGTGCCAGCAGTTCTGACAGGGCCACTGAAGCTTTCTTT
TRBJ1-2	.	TRBV5-4	18	.	CASSLVAAGKGLNYGYTF	TGTGCCAGCAGCTTGGTTGCGGCAGGGAAAGGCTTAAACTATGGCTACACCTTC
TRBJ1-4	few	TRBV5-1	15	.	CASSLNVAANEKLFF	TGCGCCAGCAGCTTGAACGTAGCGGCTAATGAAAAACTGTTTTTT
TRBJ1-2	.	TRBV9	16	.	CASSVDQAMSNYGYTF	TGTGCCAGCAGCGTAGATCAGGCCATGAGTAACTATGGCTACACCTTC
TRBJ2-3	.	TRBV11-1	14	TRBD2	CASSLGTSGGTQYF	TGTGCCAGCAGCTTAGGGACTAGCGGGGGCACGCAGTATTTT
TRBJ1-3	.	TRBV25-1	12	.	CASTVSGNTIYF	TGTGCCAGCACGGTCTCTGGAAACACCATATATTTT
TRBJ1-1	.	TRBV7-2	16	TRBD1	CASSLAKRDRTTEAFF	TGTGCCAGCAGCTTAGCCAAACGGGACAGAACCACTGAAGCTTTCTTT
TRBJ2-6	.	TRBV2	16	TRBD1	CASSGTGETGANVLTF	TGTGCCAGCAGTGGGACAGGGGAGACCGGGGCCAACGTCCTGACTTTC
TRBJ1-1	.	TRBV5-4	16	TRBD1	CASSLETGASRTEAFF	TGTGCCAGCAGCTTGGAAACAGGGGCCTCGCGGACTGAAGCTTTCTTT
TRBJ1-5	.	TRBV5-1	16	.	CASSLVDTHSNQPQHF	TGCGCCAGCAGCTTGGTCGACACCCATAGCAATCAGCCCCAGCATTTT
TRBJ1-5	.	TRBV7-2	16	TRBD1	CASSREGAGVSQPQHF	TGTGCCAGCAGCCGCGAGGGGGCTGGAGTGAGTCAGCCCCAGCATTTT
TRBJ1-3	few	TRBV3-1/TRBV3-2	14	.	CASSQTDSGNTIYF	TGTGCCAGCAGCCAGACAGACTCTGGAAACACCATATATTTT
TRBJ1-2	.	TRBV7-3	15	TRBD1	CASSSGQAHLEGYTF	TGTGCCAGCAGCTCAGGACAGGCACATCTTGAGGGCTACACCTTC
TRBJ2-5	few	TRBV4-1	15	TRBD2	CASSPRTSGQETQYF	TGCGCCAGCAGCCCCCGGACTAGCGGACAAGAGACCCAGTACTTC
TRBJ2-6	.	TRBV19	16	TRBD1	CASSRQGGTGANVLTF	TGTGCCAGTAGCCGACAGGGTGGTACTGGGGCCAACGTCCTGACTTTC
TRBJ1-1	.	TRBV6-1	13	TRBD1	CASSDASGGEAFF	TGTGCCAGCAGTGACGCCTCAGGGGGTGAAGCTTTCTTT
TRBJ2-5	.	TRBV29-1	13	TRBD2	CSVDGRGQETQYF	TGCAGCGTTGACGGGAGGGGGCAAGAGACCCAGTACTTC
TRBJ1-2	.	TRBV5-1	14	.	CASSLQGANYGYTF	TGCGCCAGCAGCCTACAGGGAGCTAACTATGGCTACACCTTC
TRBJ2-7	.	TRBV7-9	15	.	CASSLATGGYHEQYF	TGTGCCAGCAGCTTAGCCACCGGTGGTTACCACGAGCAGTACTTC
TRBJ2-2	.	TRBV7-3	15	TRBD1	CASSLWSRGTGELFF	TGTGCCAGCAGCTTATGGAGCAGGGGGACCGGGGAGCTGTTTTTT
TRBJ2-7	.	TRBV28	11	.	CATRTEYEQYF	TGTGCCACCCGGACAGAGTACGAGCAGTACTTC
TRBJ2-3	.	TRBV5-1	15	TRBD2	CASSQLAGGTDTQYF	TGCGCCAGCAGCCAACTAGCGGGGGGGACAGATACGCAGTATTTT
TRBJ2-2	.	TRBV18	15	TRBD1	CASSPPGQGTGELFF	TGTGCCAGCTCACCACCGGGACAGGGGACCGGGGAGCTGTTTTTT
TRBJ1-1	.	TRBV19	15	.	CASSISDTPNTEAFF	TGTGCCAGTAGTATCTCCGACACCCCGAACACTGAAGCTTTCTTT
TRBJ2-3	.	TRBV5-1	16	TRBD2	CASSSQLAARSDTQYF	TGCGCCAGCAGCTCCCAACTAGCGGCACGCTCAGATACGCAGTATTTT